The 15 T cell receptor beta chains reported below all come from one sample, sequenced in a study of cytomegalovirus exposure and HLA in healthy donors. Use of 60 Vbeta and 13 Jbeta primers characterized the PCR. Profiling relied on immunoSEQ multiplex PCR, and the TCRdb table lists in-frame clones only, not all of them. The sample lists 30,000 to 45,000 clones, roughly 85% occurring once. The sample consisted of PBMCs. The receptors here all came from a woman in her forties in good health and CMV-seropositive.

V gene TRBV6-4 combines with J gene TRBJ2-2; D uncertain. The CDR3 is made up of 13 amino acids. Germline V gene lookup returns CDR1 MRHNA and CDR2 SNTAGT. V dropped 5 bases and J dropped 4 bases, with 8 bases sitting between them. This CDR3 reads CASSKSSTGELFF. The CDR3 DNA reads TGTGCCAGCAGTAAATCATCCACCGGGGAGCTGTTTTTT.

V gene TRBV6-4 combines with J gene TRBJ2-2; 7 bases align to TRBD2. This CDR3 is built from 16 residues. V gave up 8 bases and J gave up 7 bases; unmatched junction bases: 16. Germline CDR1 is MRHNA and CDR2 is SNTAGT. CDR3 sequence: CASSRLALSGDGELFF. As DNA, the CDR3 is TGTGCCAGCTCCAGACTAGCCCTTTCGGGGGACGGGGAGCTGTTTTTT.

The gene calls are TRBV19 and TRBJ1-6; TRBD1 matches at 9 bases. The V segment lost 9 bases and the J segment 7 bases; nucleotides outside the gene matches: 7. The CDR3 runs to 14 residues. The germline gives CDR1 LNHDA, CDR2 SQIVND (reference sequence). The CDR3 protein is CASRGGTGNSPLHF. Here the CDR3 DNA reads TGTGCCAGCCGTGGGGGGACAGGGAATTCACCCCTCCACTTT.

The V call is TRBV15, the J call TRBJ2-1; 8 positions agree with TRBD2. The CDR3 is made up of 17 amino acids. Losses at the gene ends were 2 bases for V and 0 bases for J; bases not matched to a gene: 6. CDR1 and CDR2 from the germline V gene are LNHNV and YYDKDF (reference sequence). Written as DNA, the CDR3 is TGTGCCACCAGCAGAAGCGGGGGTATAAGCTCCTACAATGAGCAGTTCTTC. It is translated as CATSRSGGISSYNEQFF.

V is TRBV7-3 and J is TRBJ2-7; 7 nucleotides match TRBD1. Germline loops: CDR1 SGHTA, CDR2 FQGTGA. Germline trimming cut 5 bases from V and 4 bases from J; bases unmatched to any gene: 11. The CDR3 length is 15 residues. CDR3 nucleotide sequence: TGTGCCAGCAGCGCACGACAGGGTCCGGGGTACGAGCAGTACTTC. Translating it yields CASSARQGPGYEQYF.

The rearrangement uses TRBV18 and TRBJ2-7, with TRBD1 as a possible D gene (5 bases). CDR1 and CDR2 from the germline V gene are KGHSH and LQKENI. CDR3 length: 13 residues. Deletions cut 3 bases from V and 5 bases from J, with 11 bases between. The DNA for the CDR3 is TGTGCCAGCTCACCTATCAGGGTTAACGAGCAGTACTTC. Translating it yields CASSPIRVNEQYF.

V gene TRBV19 combines with J gene TRBJ1-2, with 10 bases identical to TRBD1. The CDR3 totals 15 residues. Germline CDR1 is LNHDA and CDR2 is SQIVND (reference sequence). With V trimmed by 5 bases and J by 8 bases, 11 bases remained unmatched. The CDR3 region has the DNA TGTGCCAGTAGTGATGAGGGGACAGGGGAGGACGGCTACACCTTC. Protein product: CASSDEGTGEDGYTF.

This clone has only one observation. The chain couples TRBV21-1 to TRBJ1-2. TRBV21-1 is given as a pseudogene. The CDR3 extends over 15 amino acids. Here the CDR3 DNA reads TGTGCCAGCAGCAAAGGGCGGAAAGCTAACTATGGCTACACCTTC. Protein sequence: CASSKGRKANYGYTF.

V usage is TRBV19 and J usage is TRBJ2-4, with 7 nucleotides matching TRBD1. In germline, CDR1 is LNHDA, CDR2 SQIVND (reference sequence). CDR3 length: 17 amino acids. The V segment lost 0 bases and the J segment 6 bases; nucleotides outside the gene matches: 11. CDR3 nucleotide sequence: TGTGCCAGTAGTATAGAGGGTCTGGACAGGTTCCCAAACATTCAGTACTTC. This codes for CASSIEGLDRFPNIQYF.

This clone was seen just once. The chain uses TRBV4-3 and TRBJ2-3; D might be TRBD1 (6 bases). V was trimmed by 1 base and J by 6 bases, leaving 14 bases between them. The CDR3 extends over 15 amino acids. CDR1 is LGHNA, CDR2 YSLEER, per germline. The DNA of the CDR3 is TGCGCCAGCAGCCAAGGAAACAGGGCGGGCGATACGCAGTATTTT. Its translation is CASSQGNRAGDTQYF.

This CDR3 is CASSEGQGDTGELFF. The CDR3 DNA reads TGTGCCAGCAGTGAGGGACAGGGAGACACCGGGGAGCTGTTTTTT. The V call is TRBV6-1, the J call TRBJ2-2; 9 bases map to TRBD1. Looked up from germline, CDR1 is MNHNS and CDR2 is SASEGT. Trimming took 3 bases from V and 3 from J; bases not matched to a gene: 2. The CDR3 extends over 15 amino acids.

This sequence joins TRBV5-6 and TRBJ2-1; 8 bases are a match to TRBD2. The junction had 1 base not matched to a gene; V was cut back by 2 bases and J by 12 bases. This CDR3 spans 11 amino acids. Germline V CDR1 and CDR2: SGHDT, YYEEEE. As DNA, the CDR3 is TGTGCCAGCAGCTTTAGCGGGGCGCAGTTCTTC. It yields the protein CASSFSGAQFF.

This clone was recorded once. The germline gene is not matched at one end of the junction; a read error may be the cause. The chain joins TRBV28 to TRBJ1-5, with 7 bases matching TRBD1. This CDR3 is 12 amino acids long. Per germline, CDR1 MDHEN and CDR2 SYDVKM. The CDR3 here is CASSSPTGPEHF. The DNA of the CDR3 is TGTGCCAGCAGTTCCCCGACAGGGCCCGAGCATTTT. Filled out from reference TRBV28 and TRBJ1-5, the complete variable domain reads DVKVTQSSRYLVKRTGEKVFLECVQDMDHENMFWYRQDPGLGLRLIYFSYDVKMKEKGDIPEGYSVSREKKERFSLILESASTNQTSMYLCASSSPTGPEHFGDGTRLSIL.

The CDR3 loop is CASSPATGGRETQYF. CDR3 DNA sequence: TGTGCCAGCTCACCAGCGACAGGGGGTCGAGAGACCCAGTACTTC. The V and J genes are TRBV18 and TRBJ2-5; 9 bases are a match to TRBD1. The V segment lost 2 bases and the J segment 4 bases; nucleotides outside the gene matches: 5. Germline-derived CDR1 and CDR2 are KGHSH and LQKENI. The CDR3 loop spans 15 amino acids.

The chain recombines TRBV11-2 with TRBJ2-1; D is possibly TRBD1 (5 bases). Germline CDR1 SGHAT, CDR2 FQNNGV. The CDR3 runs to 16 residues. V lost 1 base, J lost 0 bases, and 10 bases lay in between. The DNA for the CDR3 is TGTGCCAGCAGCTTAGGAAGGGGTAGCTCCTACAATGAGCAGTTCTTC. It yields the protein CASSLGRGSSYNEQFF.